The next 22 T cell receptor beta chains were all read from a single sample in a study of chemoradiotherapy in HPV16-positive cancers. Sequencing used immunoSEQ multiplex PCR; TCRdb keeps in-frame clones, though not all of them. Of roughly 34,000 clones listed, just under 80% are singletons. Sequencing used blood, obtained from a patient who underwent chemoradiotherapy. Receptor source: a human donor with HPV-associated anogenital cancer.

The genes are TRBV4-3 and TRBJ2-3, with 7 positions matching TRBD2. With V trimmed by 0 bases and J by 9 bases, 15 bases remained unmatched. The V gene's germline CDR1 is LGHNA and CDR2 YSLEER. The CDR3 length is 17 residues. In DNA, the CDR3 is TGCGCCAGCAGCCAAGATCGCTCTAGCGGCGGAATTTCGACGCAGTATTTT. Translation: CASSQDRSSGGISTQYF.

CDR3 region: CASSVTRAGANVLTF. CDR3 coding DNA: TGTGCCAGCAGCGTAACGAGGGCTGGGGCCAACGTCCTGACTTTC. This rearrangement joins TRBV9 to TRBJ2-6, with D possibly matching TRBD2 (5 bases). Germline loops: CDR1 SGDLS, CDR2 YYNGEE. V was pared by 1 base and J by 2 bases, with 7 bases between. The CDR3 sequence is 15 residues long.

This clone was counted a few times. The chain uses TRBV5-1 and TRBJ1-1; possible D gene TRBD1, 5 bases. The CDR3 has 14 residues. V lost 0 bases and J 1 base, leaving 7 bases between the germline ends. CDR1 SGHRS and CDR2 YFSETQ come from the germline V gene. The CDR3 is CASSLAGGNTEAFF. DNA of the CDR3: TGCGCCAGCAGCTTGGCGGGGGGGAACACTGAAGCTTTCTTT.

This clone was observed a few times. Written as DNA, the CDR3 is TGTGCCAGCAGTTTGACTGTTGGTTATGGCTACACCTTC. Translated: CASSLTVGYGYTF. V usage is TRBV27 and J usage is TRBJ1-2; no definite D call. Trimming took off 3 bases at V and 5 bases at J, with 10 bases between the two ends. This CDR3 contains 13 residues. CDR1 and CDR2 (germline): MNHEY, SMNVEV (reference sequence).

The CDR3 DNA reads TGTGCCAGCAGCTTCGGCAGGTTGGGAAACATTCAGTACTTC. This encodes CASSFGRLGNIQYF. The chain recombines TRBV7-9 with TRBJ2-4; D ambiguous. The germline V gene has CDR1 SEHNR and CDR2 FQNEAQ (reference sequence). The CDR3 runs 14 residues. Trimming shortened V by 3 bases and J by 6 bases, and 12 bases separated the two germline ends.

The chain employs TRBV7-2 and TRBJ2-7; 8 nucleotides agree with TRBD2. The CDR3 length is 19 residues. Germline trimming cut 5 bases from V and 0 bases from J; bases unmatched to any gene: 18. In germline, CDR1 is SGHTA, CDR2 FQGNSA. As DNA, the CDR3 is TGTGCCAGCAGCCCCCGGGGAGCGGGGGTGCCTATCTACTCCTACGAGCAGTACTTC. Protein sequence: CASSPRGAGVPIYSYEQYF.

The V call is TRBV5-4, the J call TRBJ1-4; the D gene is possibly TRBD1 (5 bases). This CDR3 region has 15 residues. V lost 4 bases and J 2 bases, leaving 12 bases between the germline ends. In germline, CDR1 is SGHNT, CDR2 YYREEE (reference sequence). The CDR3 DNA sequence: TGTGCCAGCAGCCCCGGGGGGGGGACTAATGAAAAACTGTTTTTT. Amino acid sequence: CASSPGGGTNEKLFF.

The CDR3 reads CASSFDMNTEAFF. The CDR3 region has the DNA TGTGCCAGCAGCTTCGACATGAACACTGAAGCTTTCTTT. J is TRBJ1-1 and V is TRBV7-9; D remains unclear. The CDR3 runs 13 residues. V was pared by 3 bases and J by 0 bases, with 5 bases between. Germline V gives CDR1 SEHNR, CDR2 FQNEAQ (reference sequence).

The gene calls are TRBV19 and TRBJ2-1; a possible D gene is TRBD1 (6 bases). Germline V lookup: CDR1 LNHDA, CDR2 SQIVND (reference sequence). This CDR3 has 13 residues. Trimming removed 8 bases at V and 4 bases at J, with 12 bases between. The CDR3 sequence: CASGDIGYNEQFF. CDR3 sequence (DNA): TGTGCCAGTGGGGACATTGGATACAATGAGCAGTTCTTC.

This clone appeared a few times. This sequence joins TRBV6-1 and TRBJ1-2; D is possibly TRBD1 (6 bases). Germline lookup yields CDR1 MNHNS and CDR2 SASEGT. The CDR3 is made up of 13 amino acids. V lost 4 bases, J lost 4 bases, and 10 bases lay in between. The CDR3 here is CASSAQGTYGYTF. Written as DNA, the CDR3 is TGTGCCAGCAGTGCCCAGGGGACCTATGGCTACACCTTC.

J is TRBJ1-2 and V is TRBV4-2, with 7 nucleotides matching TRBD1. This CDR3 is 20 amino acids long. V trimming: 1 base; J trimming: 6 bases; junction bases outside the gene matches: 23. Looked up from germline, CDR1 is LGHNA and CDR2 is YNFKEQ. In DNA, the CDR3 is TGTGCCAGCAGCCAAGGGGGGCGAGGGGGCCCAGGGGGGGGGAGGGATGGCTACACCTTC. Its translation: CASSQGGRGGPGGGRDGYTF.

A note on this clone: The junction shows a germline mismatch at one end, possibly a read error. This chain uses TRBV4-1 with TRBJ1-2; TRBD1 aligns across 7 bases. From germline, CDR1 is MGHRA and CDR2 YSYEKL. The length of the CDR3 is 11 residues. The CDR3 protein is CASSQEGQPFF. The CDR3 bases are TGCGCCAGCAGCCAAGAGGGACAGCCTTTCTTC.

V gene TRBV11-2 combines with J gene TRBJ2-3; D remains ambiguous. CDR1 and CDR2 from the germline V gene are SGHAT and FQNNGV. The CDR3 is 12 amino acids. V lost 6 bases, J lost 6 bases, and 10 bases lay in between. CDR3 region: CASSPGADTQYF. CDR3 in DNA: TGTGCCAGCAGTCCAGGTGCCGATACGCAGTATTTT.

This clone was counted a single time. This chain connects TRBV5-1 to TRBJ1-4; perhaps TRBD1 as D (5 bases). CDR1 is SGHRS and CDR2 is YFSETQ in the germline V gene. The CDR3 extends over 14 amino acids. Trimming took 5 bases from V and 2 from J, leaving 10 bases between them. Here the CDR3 DNA reads TGCGCCAGCAGACCGTCAGGGACTAATGAAAAACTGTTTTTT. It is translated as CASRPSGTNEKLFF.

The chain has TRBV6-6 and TRBJ2-7; 7 nucleotides align to TRBD1. The V gene's germline CDR1 is MNHNY and CDR2 SVGAGI (reference sequence). The CDR3 length is 13 residues. V gave up 5 bases and J gave up 3 bases; unmatched junction bases: 4. CDR3 region: CASSNRDSYEQYF. Written as DNA, the CDR3 is TGTGCCAGCAGTAACCGGGACAGCTACGAGCAGTACTTC.

The chain combines TRBV10-3 with TRBJ2-7, with D unresolved. Trimming shortened V by 4 bases and J by 4 bases, and 11 bases separated the two germline ends. The CDR3 totals 13 residues. Germline-derived CDR1 and CDR2 are ENHRY and SYGVKD. The CDR3 sequence is CAISGPERYEQYF. The CDR3 DNA sequence: TGTGCCATCAGTGGGCCAGAACGATACGAGCAGTACTTC.

This sequence joins TRBV5-8 and TRBJ1-1; maybe TRBD1 (6 bases). Looked up from germline, CDR1 is SGHTS and CDR2 is YDEGEE. Trimming stripped 1 base from V and 0 bases from J, with 13 bases between. CDR3 size: 16 residues. The CDR3, as DNA: TGTGCCAGCAGCTTGACAGGGATCGGAATGAACACTGAAGCTTTCTTT. As protein: CASSLTGIGMNTEAFF.

This chain uses TRBV7-8 with TRBJ1-1; D may be TRBD1 (5 bases). Germline V gives CDR1 SGHVS, CDR2 FQNEAQ. This CDR3 spans 12 amino acids. V gave up 4 bases and J gave up 6 bases, with 9 bases separating them. As DNA, the CDR3 is TGTGCCAGCAGCTACGGGACGGCTGAAGCTTTCTTT. Amino acid sequence: CASSYGTAEAFF.

This chain joins TRBV5-4 and TRBJ2-3, with TRBD1 as a possible D gene (5 bases). This CDR3 spans 14 amino acids. Germline values: CDR1 SGHNT, CDR2 YYREEE (reference sequence). V lost 0 bases, J lost 2 bases, and 7 bases lay in between. CDR3 in DNA: TGTGCCAGCAGCTTGGAAGGGGCCACAGATACGCAGTATTTT. This codes for CASSLEGATDTQYF.

V gene TRBV11-2 combines with J gene TRBJ1-1; D not certain. The germline CDR1 and CDR2 sequences are SGHAT and FQNNGV. The CDR3 covers 13 residues. Between the trimmed V and J ends, which lost 3 bases and 8 bases, there was a span of 13 bases. This CDR3 reads CASSFRGRAEAFF. The CDR3 DNA follows: TGTGCCAGCAGCTTTAGAGGGAGGGCGGAAGCTTTCTTT.

V usage is TRBV9 and J usage is TRBJ2-3; 12 nucleotides agree with TRBD2. Germline CDR1 SGDLS, CDR2 YYNGEE. The CDR3 has 15 amino acids. V dropped 5 bases and J dropped 3; count of bases not matched to a gene: 4. The CDR3 nucleotides are TGTGCCAGCAGTATACTAGCGGGGGGTACAGATACGCAGTATTTT. This codes for CASSILAGGTDTQYF.

V usage is TRBV19 and J usage is TRBJ2-3; unclear D gene. This CDR3 comprises 16 residues. Germline CDR1 and CDR2: LNHDA and SQIVND (reference sequence). V shed 11 bases and J shed 0 bases, with 21 bases lying between them. The CDR3 DNA is TGTGCCGTCCGCCGATCGGGCTCGCCTAGCACAGATACGCAGTATTTT. Its translation is CAVRRSGSPSTDTQYF.